The clone carrying this T cell receptor beta chain was recorded at least ten times. The data were taken from a study of T cell repertoires in cytomegalovirus infection. This CDR3 contains 17 residues. After removal of 4 bases from V and 1 base from J, the junction contained 8 bases not matched to a gene. CDR1 and CDR2 (germline): SGHTA, FQGNSA. MiXCR, run by TCRdb on the reads, gives a single entry per CDR3 protein. Counted here are 250,000 or so distinct CDR3 sequences, 9.1% occurring once; the ten biggest clones make up about 15%. This sequence joins TRBV7-2 and TRBJ1-1; TRBD1 matches 11 bases. The origin of this receptor is a human donor in good health (CMV status not recorded). Some clones in this sample may be carry-over from other donors' samples. Sequencing input: PBMCs. This chain's CDR3 is CASSWPRDRGTNTEAFF. The CDR3 DNA reads as TGTGCCAGCAGCTGGCCCAGGGACAGGGGGACGAACACTGAAGCTTTCTTT.